One TCR beta chain is described in this entry. Its antigen is not identified. Germline CDR1 reads MNHEY; CDR2 reads SVGAGI. The CDR3 runs to 15 residues. Someone took a 2.5 ml blood sample from each of the donors. This entry belongs to a study of monozygotic twins with inflammatory bowel disease. Points from the study as a whole: Concordant and discordant twins showed no difference in repertoire similarity, possibly from limited power. Compared with healthy co-twins, IBD patients showed reduced TCRbeta repertoire diversity by inverse Simpson.

Every TCR library used around 3,400 ng of total RNA. TCRdb reanalyzed the 5' RACE reads, giving one entry per CDR3 protein sequence and no DNA. The sample's table shows about 160,000 distinct CDR3 sequences. This sequence was found in a human donor with ulcerative colitis or Crohn's disease, or a healthy co-twin of an affected twin (not recorded which). The sequencing input was blood. The chain joins TRBV6-5 to TRBJ2-1; the D call from TCRdb, TRBD2, cannot be confirmed without DNA. CDR3 residues: CASSYSRLAGHEQFF.